These T cell receptor beta chains were read from a single sample in a study of blood T cell repertoires in COVID-19. Using immunoSEQ multiplex PCR, the repertoire was profiled, and TCRdb retains in-frame clones only, with some absent. The sample shows 300,000 or so clones, 90% of them seen only once. The specimen sequenced was peripheral blood. These TCRs come from a middle-aged woman with acute or convalescent COVID-19. CDR3s include the opening cysteine and the closing phenylalanine or tryptophan. The order of the fields is V gene, D gene, clone size, J gene, CDR3 protein, CDR3 DNA. The D gene is left open where the match is weak. For some rows the clone size is stated as once, few or many, or as a class when expanded; others skip it.

TRBV10-3,TRBD2,-,TRBJ2-5,CAISDTGGETQYF,TGTGCCATCAGTGATACGGGGGGAGAGACCCAGTACTTC
TRBV29-1,TRBD1,-,TRBJ1-2,CSFGQATEGYTF,TGCAGCTTCGGACAGGCCACGGAGGGCTACACCTTC
TRBV14,-,-,TRBJ1-1,CASSQDPRGREATEAFF,TGTGCCAGCAGCCAAGACCCAAGGGGCAGGGAGGCCACTGAAGCTTTCTTT
TRBV11-2,-,-,TRBJ1-1,CASSLDLGPEAFF,TGTGCCAGCAGCTTAGATCTGGGCCCTGAAGCTTTCTTT
TRBV10-3,TRBD1,-,TRBJ2-1,CAISESVTGGLSSYNEQFF,TGTGCCATCAGTGAGTCTGTGACAGGGGGCCTCAGCTCCTACAATGAGCAGTTCTTC
TRBV10-2,TRBD2,few,TRBJ2-1,CASMRGGYNEQFF,TGCGCCAGCATGCGGGGGGGATACAATGAGCAGTTCTTC
TRBV10-1,-,-,TRBJ1-6,CASTQTEGTYINRYNSPLHF,TGCGCCAGCACCCAGACCGAGGGGACTTACATCAACCGGTATAATTCACCCCTCCACTTT
TRBV7-9,TRBD1,-,TRBJ1-2,CASSQRGTGGYTF,TGTGCCAGCAGCCAACGAGGGACAGGTGGCTACACCTTC
TRBV9,TRBD2,-,TRBJ2-1,CASSPRGGGLYNEQFF,TGTGCCAGCAGCCCTCGGGGCGGGGGGCTATACAATGAGCAGTTCTTC
TRBV5-6,-,-,TRBJ2-5,CASSLVVSPMETQYF,TGTGCCAGCAGCTTGGTGGTAAGCCCGATGGAGACCCAGTACTTC
TRBV27,-,-,TRBJ1-1,CASSLVAGLGTEAFF,TGTGCCAGCAGCCTAGTGGCTGGCCTGGGCACTGAAGCTTTCTTT
TRBV5-1,-,-,TRBJ1-1,CASSLARRDTEAFF,TGCGCCAGCAGCTTGGCCCGCAGGGACACTGAAGCTTTCTTT
TRBV5-4,TRBD1,-,TRBJ2-5,CASSLRQGQETQYF,TGTGCCAGCAGCTTAAGACAGGGCCAAGAGACCCAGTACTTC
TRBV12-3/TRBV12-4,-,once,TRBJ1-1,CASSPDSGTEAFF,TGTGCCAGCAGTCCCGACAGTGGGACTGAAGCTTTCTTT
TRBV7-2,TRBD1,-,TRBJ1-2,CASSRQGNDGYTF,TGTGCCAGCAGCCGACAGGGAAATGATGGCTACACCTTC
TRBV7-2,-,-,TRBJ1-5,CASSLAPISYSNQPQHF,TGTGCCAGCAGCTTAGCCCCGATCTCCTATAGCAATCAGCCCCAGCATTTT
TRBV25-1,TRBD1,once,TRBJ1-2,CASSAQGSGYTF,TGTGCCAGCAGTGCACAGGGGTCTGGCTACACCTTC
TRBV19,TRBD1,-,TRBJ1-1,CASSGGQGWTEAFF,TGTGCCAGTAGTGGGGGACAGGGGTGGACTGAAGCTTTCTTT
TRBV7-8,-,-,TRBJ1-1,CASSLQPPGLVTEAFF,TGTGCCAGCAGCTTACAGCCCCCAGGGTTGGTCACTGAAGCTTTCTTT
TRBV30,TRBD2,-,TRBJ2-3,CAWSPRLAGNRDTQYF,TGTGCCTGGAGCCCCCGACTAGCGGGGAATCGGGATACGCAGTATTTT
TRBV10-3,TRBD1,-,TRBJ2-6,CAISSWTGGPGANVLTF,TGTGCCATCAGTTCATGGACAGGGGGGCCTGGGGCCAACGTCCTGACTTTC
TRBV28,-,-,TRBJ1-4,CASSFSSANEKLFF,TGTGCCAGCAGTTTTAGCTCCGCTAATGAAAAACTGTTTTTT
TRBV12-3/TRBV12-4,-,-,TRBJ1-1,CASSPFRGTEAFF,TGTGCCAGCAGCCCCTTTCGGGGCACTGAAGCTTTCTTT
TRBV14,-,once,TRBJ2-2,CASSQVSGGSGELFF,TGTGCCAGCAGCCAAGTCTCGGGGGGCTCCGGGGAGCTGTTTTTT
TRBV23-1,-,-,TRBJ1-2,CASSQLFRRANGYTF,TGCGCCAGCAGTCAACTATTTAGGAGGGCGAATGGCTACACCTTC
TRBV5-1,-,-,TRBJ1-2,CASSLAASGTGYDGYTF,TGCGCCAGCAGCTTGGCCGCCAGCGGGACGGGGTATGATGGCTACACCTTC
TRBV4-1,TRBD1,-,TRBJ1-5,CASSLGQARGNQPQHF,TGCGCCAGCAGCCTAGGACAGGCAAGGGGCAATCAGCCCCAGCATTTT
TRBV3-1/TRBV3-2,TRBD2,-,TRBJ2-2,CASSQGLAGEAGELFF,TGTGCCAGCAGCCAAGGATTAGCGGGGGAGGCCGGGGAGCTGTTTTTT
TRBV12-5,-,-,TRBJ1-1,CASRGRWDTEAFF,TGTGCTAGCAGGGGTCGTTGGGACACTGAAGCTTTCTTT
TRBV2,-,-,TRBJ1-5,CASTLGGGARQPQHF,TGTGCCAGCACCCTTGGGGGAGGGGCACGTCAGCCCCAGCATTTT
TRBV6-4,TRBD1,-,TRBJ2-2,CASSHLPGQGTGELFF,TGTGCCAGCAGTCACCTGCCGGGACAGGGGACCGGGGAGCTGTTTTTT
TRBV7-2,-,-,TRBJ1-5,CASSLTPGANQPQHF,TGTGCCAGCAGCTTAACTCCAGGGGCGAATCAGCCCCAGCATTTT
TRBV12-5,TRBD1,-,TRBJ1-2,CASGLVAGQGEDGYTF,TGTGCTAGTGGTTTGGTAGCTGGACAGGGGGAGGATGGCTACACCTTC
TRBV4-1,TRBD1,-,TRBJ1-3,CASSQDRGLAIYF,TGCGCCAGCAGCCAGGACAGGGGGCTGGCCATATATTTT
TRBV3-1/TRBV3-2,-,-,TRBJ1-2,CASSQEGYPNYGYTF,TGTGCCAGCAGCCAAGAGGGCTATCCTAACTATGGCTACACCTTC
TRBV27,-,-,TRBJ1-1,CASSFWPLTKEAFF,TGTGCCAGCAGTTTCTGGCCGCTGACTAAAGAAGCTTTCTTT
TRBV25-1,-,-,TRBJ1-4,CASSEYKGTTDNEKLFF,TGTGCCAGCAGTGAATATAAAGGGACAACCGATAATGAAAAACTGTTTTTT
TRBV7-9,TRBD1,-,TRBJ1-6,CASSLTGTGVFSPLHF,TGTGCCAGCAGCTTGACCGGGACAGGGGTTTTTTCACCCCTCCACTTT